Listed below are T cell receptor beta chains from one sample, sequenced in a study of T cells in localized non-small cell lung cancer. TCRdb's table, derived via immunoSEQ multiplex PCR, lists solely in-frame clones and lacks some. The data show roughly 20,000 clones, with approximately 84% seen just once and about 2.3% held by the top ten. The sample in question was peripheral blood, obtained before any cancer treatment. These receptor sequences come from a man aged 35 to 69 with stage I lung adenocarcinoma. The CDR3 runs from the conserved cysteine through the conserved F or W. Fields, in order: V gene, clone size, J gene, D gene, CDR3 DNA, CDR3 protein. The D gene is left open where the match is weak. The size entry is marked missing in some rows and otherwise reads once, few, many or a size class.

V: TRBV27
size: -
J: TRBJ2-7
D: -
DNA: TGTGCCAGCCAAGGCCTTTACGAGCAGTACTTC
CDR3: CASQGLYEQYF

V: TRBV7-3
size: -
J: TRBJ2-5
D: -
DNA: TGTGCCAGCAGCCCCCAGGGTGGAGGGGGAGAGACCCAGTACTTC
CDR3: CASSPQGGGGETQYF

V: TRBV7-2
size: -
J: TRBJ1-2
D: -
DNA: TGTGCCAGCAGCTTAAGCCGGTCGTATGGCTACACCTTC
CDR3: CASSLSRSYGYTF

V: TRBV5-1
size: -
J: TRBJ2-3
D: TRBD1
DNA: TGCGCCAGCAGCCTATCGACAGGGGGGGTAGATACGCAGTATTTT
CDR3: CASSLSTGGVDTQYF

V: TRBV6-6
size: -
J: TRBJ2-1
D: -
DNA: TGTGCCAGCAGCCTTTCGGATCCCCAGTACAATGAGCAGTTCTTC
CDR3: CASSLSDPQYNEQFF

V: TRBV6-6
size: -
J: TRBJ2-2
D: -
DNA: TGTGCCAGCAGTTACCAAGGCGGCAACACCGGGGAGCTGTTTTTT
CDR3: CASSYQGGNTGELFF

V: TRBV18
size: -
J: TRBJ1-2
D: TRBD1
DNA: TGTGCCAGCTCACTGACAGGGAACGATGGCTACACCTTC
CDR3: CASSLTGNDGYTF

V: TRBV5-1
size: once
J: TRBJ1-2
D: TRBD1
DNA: TGCGCCAGCAGCTTGGAGGGACAGGCCTATACTAACTATGGCTACACCTTC
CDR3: CASSLEGQAYTNYGYTF

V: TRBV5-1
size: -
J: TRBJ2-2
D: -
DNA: TGCGCCAGCAGCTTGGACGGTCGGGTCGCGAACACCGGGGAGCTGTTTTTT
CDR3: CASSLDGRVANTGELFF

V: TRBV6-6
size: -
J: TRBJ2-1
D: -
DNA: TGTGCCAGCAGTTCCCACACCGGCAATGAGCAGTTCTTC
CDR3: CASSSHTGNEQFF

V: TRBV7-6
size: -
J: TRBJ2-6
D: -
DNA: TGTGCCAGCAGCCTCTCCGGACCCAGCTCTGGGGCCAACGTCCTGACTTTC
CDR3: CASSLSGPSSGANVLTF

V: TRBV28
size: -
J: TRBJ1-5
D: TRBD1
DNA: TGTGCCAGCAGTTCAATGACAGGGCCCAATCAGCCCCAGCATTTT
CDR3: CASSSMTGPNQPQHF

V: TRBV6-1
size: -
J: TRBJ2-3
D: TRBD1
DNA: TGTGCCAGCAGTGCACCGGGACAGGGTTCCTATACGCAGTATTTT
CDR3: CASSAPGQGSYTQYF

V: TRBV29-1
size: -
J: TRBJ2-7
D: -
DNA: TGCAGCGTTGAAACAATCTCCTACGAGCAGTACTTC
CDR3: CSVETISYEQYF

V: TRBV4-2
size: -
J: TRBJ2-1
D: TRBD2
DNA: TGTGCCAGCAGCCAAGAACCTAGCGGGGTCTACAATGAGCAGTTCTTC
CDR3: CASSQEPSGVYNEQFF

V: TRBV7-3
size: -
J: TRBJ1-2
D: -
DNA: TGTGCCAGCAGCCAAAAAGGGTCCGGTGGCTACACCTTC
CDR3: CASSQKGSGGYTF

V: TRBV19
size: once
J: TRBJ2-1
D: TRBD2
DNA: TGTGCCAGTATTGCTAGCGGGAGGTACAATGAGCAGTTCTTC
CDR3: CASIASGRYNEQFF

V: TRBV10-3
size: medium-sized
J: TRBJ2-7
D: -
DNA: TGTGCCATCAACGGAGGCGGTACCTCCTACGAGCAGTACTTC
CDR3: CAINGGGTSYEQYF

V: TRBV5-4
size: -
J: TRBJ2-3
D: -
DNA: TGTGCCAGCAGCTTAAGCTCCCTCCGAAGCACAGATACGCAGTATTTT
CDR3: CASSLSSLRSTDTQYF

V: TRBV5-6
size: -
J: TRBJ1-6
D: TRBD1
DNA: TGTGCCAGCAGCTTACAGGGGACTTCACCCCTCCACTTT
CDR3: CASSLQGTSPLHF

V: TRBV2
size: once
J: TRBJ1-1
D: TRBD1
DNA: TGTGCCAGCAGGGGGAGAGCAGGGGGAGCGAACACTGAAGCTTTCTTT
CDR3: CASRGRAGGANTEAFF

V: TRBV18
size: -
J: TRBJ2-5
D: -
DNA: TGTGCCAGCTCACCAGGTACCGCGACAGGCCGAACCCGGGAGACCCAGTACTTC
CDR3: CASSPGTATGRTRETQYF

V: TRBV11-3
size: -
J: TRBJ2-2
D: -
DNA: TGTGCCAGCAGCAGCAGCAATCCGAACACCGGGGAGCTGTTTTTT
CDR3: CASSSSNPNTGELFF

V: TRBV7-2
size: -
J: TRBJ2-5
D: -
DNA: TGTGCCAGCAGCTCATCCGGGACTGGTGAAGAGACCCAGTACTTC
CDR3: CASSSSGTGEETQYF

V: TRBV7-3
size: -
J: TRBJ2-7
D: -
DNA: TGTGCCAGCAGCCTAACCCCGGGACTGTCACCCTACGAGCAGTACTTC
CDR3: CASSLTPGLSPYEQYF

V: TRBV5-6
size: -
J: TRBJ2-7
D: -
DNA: TGTGCCAGCAGCTTTCGGCGGGAGCAGTACTTC
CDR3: CASSFRREQYF

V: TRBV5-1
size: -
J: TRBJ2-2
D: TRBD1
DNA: TGCGCCAGCAGCTATCTACAGGGGGCATCCGGGGAGCTGTTTTTT
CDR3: CASSYLQGASGELFF

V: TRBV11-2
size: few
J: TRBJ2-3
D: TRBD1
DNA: TGTGCCAGCAGGCCTCCGGGACAGGGGTGGGGAGATACGCAGTATTTT
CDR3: CASRPPGQGWGDTQYF

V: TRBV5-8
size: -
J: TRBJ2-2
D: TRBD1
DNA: TGTGCCAGCAGCGTCGGGACAGGGGAAACCGGGGAGCTGTTTTTT
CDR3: CASSVGTGETGELFF

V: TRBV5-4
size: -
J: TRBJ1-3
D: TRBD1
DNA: TGTGCCAGCGGGGACAGGGGATCTGGAAACACCATATATTTT
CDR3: CASGDRGSGNTIYF

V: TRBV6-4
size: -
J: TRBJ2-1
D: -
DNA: TGTGCCAGCAGTGAGCAGGAATACAATGAGCAGTTCTTC
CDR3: CASSEQEYNEQFF

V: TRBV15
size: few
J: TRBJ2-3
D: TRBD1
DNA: TGTGCCACCAGCTATTCGGGACAGACCACAGATACGCAGTATTTT
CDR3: CATSYSGQTTDTQYF

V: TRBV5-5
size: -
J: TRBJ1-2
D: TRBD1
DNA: TGTGCCAGCAGCTTGGCCTCAGGGACAGACTATGGCTACACCTTC
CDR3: CASSLASGTDYGYTF

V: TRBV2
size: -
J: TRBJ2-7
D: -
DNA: TGTGCCAGCAGTGAGGTTTACGAGCAGTACTTC
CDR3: CASSEVYEQYF

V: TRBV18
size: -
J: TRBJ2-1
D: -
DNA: TGTGCCAGCTCACCCTTAAGGGATGAGCAGTTCTTC
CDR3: CASSPLRDEQFF

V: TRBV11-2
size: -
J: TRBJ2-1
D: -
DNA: TGTGCCAGCAGCGGGCTTAGGGGGACCTACAATGAGCAGTTCTTC
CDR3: CASSGLRGTYNEQFF

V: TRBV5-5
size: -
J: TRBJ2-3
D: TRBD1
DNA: TGTGCCAGCAGCAGAGGACAGGGGTTCACAGATACGCAGTATTTT
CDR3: CASSRGQGFTDTQYF

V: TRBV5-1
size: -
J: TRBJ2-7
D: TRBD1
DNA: TGCGCCAGCAGCTCAAACAGGGGGTCCTACGAGCAGTACTTC
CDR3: CASSSNRGSYEQYF

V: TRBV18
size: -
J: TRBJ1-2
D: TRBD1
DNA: TGTGCCAGCTCACCTACAGGGGCATATGACTATGGCTACACCTTC
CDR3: CASSPTGAYDYGYTF

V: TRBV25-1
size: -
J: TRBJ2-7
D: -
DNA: TGTGCCAGCAGTGAATCTCATAGATACGAGCAGTACTTC
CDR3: CASSESHRYEQYF

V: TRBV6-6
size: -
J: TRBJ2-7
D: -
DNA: TGTGCCAGCAGTTACACTGGACAGAGCTCCTACGAGCAGTACTTC
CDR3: CASSYTGQSSYEQYF

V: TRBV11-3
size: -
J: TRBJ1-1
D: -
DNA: TGTGCCAGCAGCCTACAGTGGAACACTGAAGCTTTCTTT
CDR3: CASSLQWNTEAFF

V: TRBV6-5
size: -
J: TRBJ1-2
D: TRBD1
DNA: TGTGCCAGCAGTTACTTTGGACAGGGCCCATATGGCTACACCTTC
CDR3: CASSYFGQGPYGYTF

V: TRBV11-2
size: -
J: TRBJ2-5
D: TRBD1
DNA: TGTGCCAGCAGCCCAGGGACAGGGGGCGAAGAGACCCAGTACTTC
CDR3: CASSPGTGGEETQYF

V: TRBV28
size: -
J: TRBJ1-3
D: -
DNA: TGTGCCAGCTTGACTCATGGAAACACCATATATTTT
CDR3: CASLTHGNTIYF

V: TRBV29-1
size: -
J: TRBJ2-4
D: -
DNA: TGCAGCGTTGAACGGGCCAAAAACATTCAGTACTTC
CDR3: CSVERAKNIQYF

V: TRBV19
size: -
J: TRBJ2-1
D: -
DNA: TGTGCCAGTAGTATCGTGGTTGGCTCCTACAATGAGCAGTTCTTC
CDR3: CASSIVVGSYNEQFF

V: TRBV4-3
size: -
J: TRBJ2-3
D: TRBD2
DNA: TGCGCCAGCAGCCAAGATGTGGTAGCGGGGGGCACAGATACGCAGTATTTT
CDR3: CASSQDVVAGGTDTQYF

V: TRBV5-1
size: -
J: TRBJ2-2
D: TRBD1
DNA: TGCGCCAGCCTCGGGACAGGGCCCACCGGGGAGCTGTTTTTT
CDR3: CASLGTGPTGELFF

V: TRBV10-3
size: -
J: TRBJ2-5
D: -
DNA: TGTGCCATCAGTGAGTCCCGGGCCCAAGAGACCCAGTACTTC
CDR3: CAISESRAQETQYF

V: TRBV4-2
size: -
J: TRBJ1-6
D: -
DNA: TGTGCCAGCAGCCAAAGGGACAAGGGGAATAATTCACCCCTCCACTTT
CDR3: CASSQRDKGNNSPLHF

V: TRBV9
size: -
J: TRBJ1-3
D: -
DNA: TGTGCCAGCAGCGACAGCTCTGGAAACACCATATATTTT
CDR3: CASSDSSGNTIYF